The 10 T cell receptor beta chains below all came from one sample that was sequenced in a study of T cell responses to AZD1222 COVID-19 vaccine. The protocol was immunoSEQ multiplex PCR, while the TCRdb copy is restricted to in-frame clones and leaves out a portion. The sample lists roughly 120,000 clones, around 83% seen once, with 3% in the top ten. This sample comprised peripheral blood, obtained 28 days after the second AZD1222 dose. These receptors originate from an adult who received the AZD1222 COVID-19 vaccine.

For the CDR3, the DNA is TGTGCCAGCAGTTCTACCGGGACAGACACAGATACGCAGTATTTT. Translation gives CASSSTGTDTDTQYF. The chain has TRBV2 and TRBJ2-3; 7 nucleotides align to TRBD1. The germline V gene has CDR1 SNHLY and CDR2 FYNNEI. The V segment lost 5 bases and the J segment 2 bases; nucleotides outside the gene matches: 7. The length of the CDR3 is 15 residues. Based on the CDR3 plus reference TRBV2 and TRBJ2-3, the full variable domain is EPEVTQTPSHQVTQMGQEVILRCVPISNHLYFYWYRQILGQKVEFLVSFYNNEISEKSEIFDDQFSVERPDGSNFTLKIRSTKLEDSAMYFCASSSTGTDTDTQYFGPGTRLTVL.

V gene TRBV6-5 combines with J gene TRBJ1-5, with D possibly matching TRBD1 (5 bases). The V end lost 6 bases, the J end lost 1 base, and 10 bases lay between the germline ends. Germline V lookup: CDR1 MNHEY, CDR2 SVGAGI. The CDR3 is made up of 14 amino acids. Here the CDR3 reads CASRTRGSNQPQHF. CDR3 DNA sequence: TGTGCCAGCAGAACGAGGGGAAGCAATCAGCCCCAGCATTTT.

This clone was counted between two and nine times. This chain uses TRBV7-9 with TRBJ1-4; D might be TRBD1 (5 bases). The CDR3 runs to 15 residues. Looked up from germline, CDR1 is SEHNR and CDR2 is FQNEAQ (reference sequence). V gave up 5 bases and J gave up 4 bases, with 14 bases separating them. The CDR3, as DNA: TGTGCCAGCAGCCCAAAAGGGGCTTATAATGAAAAACTGTTTTTT. This sequence encodes CASSPKGAYNEKLFF.

The chain has TRBV5-4 and TRBJ1-1, with 8 bases fitting TRBD1. The germline CDR1 and CDR2 sequences are SGHNT and YYREEE (reference sequence). Losses at the gene ends were 3 bases for V and 5 bases for J; bases not matched to a gene: 6. The CDR3 is 14 amino acids. CDR3 loop: CASSWDRSRTEAFF. Here the CDR3 DNA reads TGTGCCAGCAGCTGGGACAGGTCTAGGACTGAAGCTTTCTTT.

The rearrangement joins TRBV4-3 to TRBJ1-2, with 9 bases that match TRBD1. This CDR3 region has 15 residues. V was clipped by 1 base and J by 8 bases; unmatched bases: 8. CDR1 and CDR2 from the germline V gene are LGHNA and YSLEER. The CDR3: CASSQGTGGWGGYTF. CDR3 DNA sequence: TGCGCCAGCAGCCAAGGAACAGGGGGCTGGGGAGGCTACACCTTC.

The chain employs TRBV19 and TRBJ2-7, with D perhaps matching TRBD1 (6 bases). The germline V gene encodes CDR1 LNHDA and CDR2 SQIVND (reference sequence). Trimming pared 5 bases from V and 3 bases from J, leaving 17 bases between. The CDR3 loop spans 15 amino acids. The CDR3 DNA follows: TGTGCCAGTAGTCCTCTCCAGGGGAGAATCTACGAGCAGTACTTC. Translated: CASSPLQGRIYEQYF. The whole variable domain, remainder taken from reference TRBV19 and TRBJ2-7, is DGGITQSPKYLFRKEGQNVTLSCEQNLNHDAMYWYRQDPGQGLRLIYYSQIVNDFQKGDIAEGYSVSREKKESFPLTVTSAQKNPTAFYLCASSPLQGRIYEQYFGPGTRLTVT.

This clone has only a few counts. The chain is built from TRBV9 and TRBJ2-1, with 8 bases aligning to TRBD1. The CDR3 runs 14 residues. Germline V lookup: CDR1 SGDLS, CDR2 YYNGEE. Germline trimming cut 6 bases from V and 14 bases from J; bases unmatched to any gene: 16. This chain's CDR3 is CASTTLDRGYRKFF. CDR3 nucleotide sequence: TGTGCCAGCACCACACTCGACAGGGGATATCGGAAGTTCTTC. Filled out from reference TRBV9 and TRBJ2-1, the complete variable domain reads DSGVTQTPKHLITATGQRVTLRCSPRSGDLSVYWYQQSLDQGLQFLIQYYNGEERAKGNILERFSAQQFPDLHSELNLSSLELGDSALYFCASTTLDRGYRKFFGPGTRLTVL.

The V and J genes are TRBV18 and TRBJ1-3; no firm D call. The CDR3 contains 15 residues. V was pared by 2 bases and J by 0 bases, with 8 bases between. CDR1 and CDR2 (germline): KGHSH, LQKENI. CDR3 sequence (DNA): TGTGCCAGCTCACCATTAGACCTCTCTGGAAACACCATATATTTT. Its protein product is CASSPLDLSGNTIYF.

The chain joins TRBV6-2 or TRBV6-3 to TRBJ1-1, with TRBD1 as a possible D gene (6 bases). Between the trimmed V and J ends, which lost 2 bases and 4 bases, there was a span of 11 bases. Germline CDR1 is MNHEY and CDR2 is SVGEGT. This CDR3 region has 14 residues. CDR3 bases: TGTGCCAGCAGTTACAGGGGACAAGGCACTGAAGCTTTCTTT. Translated, it gives CASSYRGQGTEAFF.

This clone has just one count. The chain joins TRBV7-9 to TRBJ1-2; 9 bases agree with TRBD1. The V and J ends lost 6 bases and 2 bases, in that order; junction bases with no gene match: 4. The germline V gene has CDR1 SEHNR and CDR2 FQNEAQ (reference sequence). The CDR3 sequence is 14 residues long. Here the CDR3 DNA reads TGTGCCAGCAGAAGGGACAGGGTAAACTATGGCTACACCTTC. Translation gives CASRRDRVNYGYTF.